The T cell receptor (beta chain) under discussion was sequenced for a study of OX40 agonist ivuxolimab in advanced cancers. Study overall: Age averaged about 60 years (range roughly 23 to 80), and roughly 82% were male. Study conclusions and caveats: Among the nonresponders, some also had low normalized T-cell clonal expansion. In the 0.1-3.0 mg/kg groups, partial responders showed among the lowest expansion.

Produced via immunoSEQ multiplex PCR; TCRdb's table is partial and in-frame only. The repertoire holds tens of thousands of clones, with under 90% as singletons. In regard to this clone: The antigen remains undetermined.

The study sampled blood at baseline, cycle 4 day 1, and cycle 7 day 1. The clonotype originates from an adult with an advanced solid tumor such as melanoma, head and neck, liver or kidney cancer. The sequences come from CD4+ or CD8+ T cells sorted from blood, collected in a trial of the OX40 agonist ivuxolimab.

The CDR3 nucleotides are TGCGCCAGCAGCCAAGTTACCGGGGCCAACGTCCTGACTTTC. Encoded protein: CASSQVTGANVLTF. The chain recombines TRBV4-3 with TRBJ2-6; D not resolved. Germline V lookup: CDR1 LGHNA, CDR2 YSLEER. The V end was cut by 1 base, the J end by 4 bases, with 5 bases between. This CDR3 comprises 14 residues.